Listed below are T cell receptor beta chains from one sample, sequenced in a study of cytomegalovirus exposure and HLA in healthy donors. Clones were read by immunoSEQ multiplex PCR, and TCRdb kept only the in-frame ones, dropping some. The sample lists 250,000 or so clones, roughly 89% seen once, with roughly 2.5% in the top ten. Sequencing input: PBMCs. These receptors all come from a man between 18 and 29 years old in good health and CMV-seronegative. Both conserved end residues are part of each CDR3. D genes are given only for firm matches. The listing skips clone size in some rows; elsewhere it reads once, few, many or a size class.

V gene,D gene,J gene,clone size,CDR3 protein,CDR3 DNA
TRBV29-1,TRBD2,TRBJ2-5,-,CSVAPGTSSWETQYF,TGCAGCGTCGCACCCGGGACTAGTTCGTGGGAGACCCAGTACTTC
TRBV7-8,-,TRBJ1-1,-,CASSSPLTGASMNTEAFF,TGTGCCAGCAGCTCTCCCTTGACAGGCGCCTCAATGAACACTGAAGCTTTCTTT
TRBV27,-,TRBJ2-2,-,CASQNWASKSTGELFF,TGTGCCAGCCAAAATTGGGCTAGCAAGAGCACCGGGGAGCTGTTTTTT
TRBV28,-,TRBJ1-1,-,CASTIGSEAFF,TGTGCCAGCACCATCGGGTCTGAAGCTTTCTTT
TRBV10-3,TRBD2,TRBJ2-2,-,CAISESLAGEAGELFF,TGTGCCATCAGTGAGTCTCTAGCGGGAGAGGCCGGGGAGCTGTTTTTT
TRBV9,TRBD2,TRBJ2-4,-,CASSVGPSGKNIQYF,TGTGCCAGCAGCGTAGGCCCTAGCGGGAAAAACATTCAGTACTTC
TRBV19,TRBD1,TRBJ2-7,-,CASSSRDRGYEQYF,TGTGCCAGTAGTTCCCGGGACAGGGGATACGAGCAGTACTTC
TRBV18,-,TRBJ1-5,-,CASSPKPGVERGQPQHF,TGTGCCAGCTCACCGAAACCGGGAGTGGAAAGGGGACAGCCCCAGCATTTT
TRBV28,-,TRBJ1-2,-,CASSPGYGGGYTF,TGTGCCAGCAGCCCGGGATACGGGGGTGGCTACACCTTC
TRBV19,TRBD1,TRBJ1-2,once,CASSRGTGINYGYTF,TGTGCCAGTAGTAGGGGGACAGGGATTAACTATGGCTACACCTTC
TRBV7-2,-,TRBJ2-3,-,CASSPTDTQYF,TGTGCCAGCAGTCCAACAGATACGCAGTATTTT
TRBV27,-,TRBJ1-1,-,CASSLLRDSTEAFF,TGTGCCAGCAGTTTACTCAGGGATAGCACTGAAGCTTTCTTT
TRBV10-3,TRBD2,TRBJ2-1,-,CATIGTSGNNEQFF,TGTGCCACTATAGGGACTAGCGGAAACAATGAGCAGTTCTTC
TRBV13,-,TRBJ2-4,-,CASSLRGAKNIQYF,TGTGCCAGCAGCTTAAGGGGGGCCAAAAACATTCAGTACTTC
TRBV18,-,TRBJ1-6,-,CASSPTENNSPLHF,TGTGCCAGCTCACCCACAGAGAATAATTCACCCCTCCACTTT